One sample yielded the 26 T cell receptor beta chains listed below, sequenced in a study of T cell repertoires in cytomegalovirus infection. These TCRs' antigens remain unknown. TCRdb reanalysed the reads using MiXCR and keeps one entry per CDR3 protein. The table records about half a million distinct CDR3 sequences, under 55% of them present only once. Sequencing was performed on cultured PBMCs, taken from culture after CMV antigen stimulation. All receptors come from a human donor in good health (CMV status not recorded). Some clones in this sample may be carry-over from other donors' samples.

This clonotype was seen once. The V call is TRBV27, the J call TRBJ2-7, with TRBD1 matching over 9 bases. CDR3 length: 14 residues. The V segment lost 8 bases and the J segment 6 bases; nucleotides outside the gene matches: 11. Germline CDR1 MNHEY, CDR2 SMNVEV (reference sequence). CDR3 sequence reads: CASAPGTGTGEQYF. CDR3 nucleotides: TGTGCCAGCGCACCCGGGACAGGGACGGGCGAGCAGTACTTC.

This clonotype has more than one count but fewer than ten. The chain links TRBV6-5 to TRBJ2-6, with no clear D. Germline V gene lookup returns CDR1 MNHEY and CDR2 SVGAGI. The CDR3 contains 19 residues. The V end was cut by 2 bases, the J end by 5 bases, with 22 bases between. DNA for the CDR3: TGTGCCAGCAGTTACGATGCGGTCAGGCGCCCTCTGAGGGCCAACGTCCTGACTTTC. It translates to CASSYDAVRRPLRANVLTF.

The rearrangement links TRBV20-1 to TRBJ1-1; no definite D call. The CDR3 loop spans 14 amino acids. The V and J ends lost 1 base and 1 base respectively, with 10 bases between them. The germline CDR1 and CDR2 sequences are DFQATT and SNEGSKA (reference sequence). The CDR3: CSARVLSSNTEAFF. CDR3 nucleotide sequence: TGCAGTGCTAGAGTCCTGTCTTCGAACACTGAAGCTTTCTTT.

The V and J genes are TRBV6-5 and TRBJ2-3; 11 bases are a match to TRBD1. The CDR3 consists of 15 residues. V trimming: 5 bases; J trimming: 7 bases; junction bases outside the gene matches: 8. Germline-derived CDR1 and CDR2 are MNHEY and SVGAGI. The DNA of the CDR3 is TGTGCCAGCAGTCGGCCGGGACAGGGGGGAAATACGCAGTATTTT. Its protein product is CASSRPGQGGNTQYF.

CDR3 loop: CASSYGGRGDTQYF. The CDR3 nucleotides are TGTGCCAGCAGTTACGGGGGGCGTGGAGATACGCAGTATTTT. The chain couples TRBV6-5 to TRBJ2-3; D assignment may be TRBD1 or TRBD2 (6 bases each). This CDR3 is 14 amino acids long. V was shortened by 2 bases and J by 5 bases, with 11 bases between the two germline ends. The germline V gene encodes CDR1 MNHEY and CDR2 SVGAGI.

This clonotype has only a few counts. The chain employs TRBV11-2 and TRBJ2-1; a possible D gene is TRBD1 (6 bases). The CDR3 covers 16 residues. Trimming pared 5 bases from V and 7 bases from J, leaving 21 bases between. Looked up from germline, CDR1 is SGHAT and CDR2 is FQNNGV. This CDR3 is CASSGSGHRVNNEQFF. The CDR3 nucleotides are TGTGCCAGCAGCGGTTCGGGACATCGCGTAAATAATGAGCAGTTCTTC.

This sequence joins TRBV19 and TRBJ2-7, with a possible D match to TRBD2 (6 bases). The V and J ends lost 6 bases and 5 bases respectively, with 11 bases between them. CDR1 is LNHDA, CDR2 SQIVND, per germline (reference sequence). CDR3 length: 12 amino acids. CDR3: CASSWGGNEQYF. Written as DNA, the CDR3 is TGTGCCAGTAGCTGGGGCGGGAACGAGCAGTACTTC.

J is TRBJ2-1 and V is TRBV7-6; D is unresolved. Per the germline V gene, CDR1 is SGHVS and CDR2 is FNYEAQ. Deletions cut 1 base from V and 5 bases from J, with 9 bases between. The CDR3 is 14 amino acids. For the CDR3, the DNA is TGTGCCAGCAGCTTAGTAGGCGGCCACAATGAGCAGTTCTTC. It codes for CASSLVGGHNEQFF.

The CDR3 sequence: CASSFGAGGPYEQYF. As DNA, the CDR3 is TGTGCCAGCAGCTTTGGAGCGGGAGGCCCATACGAGCAGTACTTC. The chain combines TRBV7-2 with TRBJ2-7; 9 positions match TRBD2. V trimming: 3 bases; J trimming: 4 bases; junction bases outside the gene matches: 7. The germline CDR1 and CDR2 sequences are SGHTA and FQGNSA. The CDR3 spans 15 residues.

The DNA of the CDR3 is TGTGCCAGCAGCTTATTCCGGGGCCTAGACTACGAGCAGTACTTC. It is translated as CASSLFRGLDYEQYF. The rearrangement links TRBV7-2 to TRBJ2-7; D may correspond to TRBD1 or TRBD2 (5 bases each). The germline V gene encodes CDR1 SGHTA and CDR2 FQGNSA. Trimming shortened V by 2 bases and J by 3 bases, and 14 bases separated the two germline ends. The CDR3 runs to 15 residues.

This clonotype showed up just a few times. The V and J genes are TRBV7-2 and TRBJ2-2, with unresolved D. The germline gives CDR1 SGHTA, CDR2 FQGNSA. The CDR3 is 16 amino acids. Trimming left V 5 bases short and J 0 bases short, with 13 bases between. The CDR3 sequence: CASSTRAQANTGELFF. CDR3 nucleotides: TGTGCCAGCAGCACCCGGGCTCAGGCGAACACCGGGGAGCTGTTTTTT.

The chain is built from TRBV2 and TRBJ2-1; D remains ambiguous. The CDR3 runs to 15 residues. Trimming left V 5 bases short and J 4 bases short, with 15 bases between. Per germline, CDR1 SNHLY and CDR2 FYNNEI. CDR3 region: CASSRGRAEYNEQFF. CDR3 nucleotides: TGTGCCAGCAGTCGAGGTAGGGCCGAATACAATGAGCAGTTCTTC. Full variable domain (remainder filled in from reference TRBV2 and TRBJ2-1): EPEVTQTPSHQVTQMGQEVILRCVPISNHLYFYWYRQILGQKVEFLVSFYNNEISEKSEIFDDQFSVERPDGSNFTLKIRSTKLEDSAMYFCASSRGRAEYNEQFFGPGTRLTVL.

This clonotype showed up just a few times. The rearrangement joins TRBV7-6 to TRBJ2-1; a weak D match, TRBD1 (6 bases). The germline V gene encodes CDR1 SGHVS and CDR2 FNYEAQ. Trimming cost V 4 bases and J 8 bases, with 15 bases left between them. CDR3 size: 14 residues. The CDR3 spells CASSSRDEGDEQFF. For the CDR3, the DNA is TGTGCCAGCAGCTCCCGGGACGAGGGGGATGAGCAGTTCTTC.

The J gene is TRBJ1-2, the V gene TRBV7-2, with a weak D call TRBD1 (5 bases). V was trimmed by 7 bases and J by 0 bases, leaving 9 bases between them. Per germline, CDR1 SGHTA and CDR2 FQGNSA. The CDR3 covers 13 residues. The chain's CDR3 is CASTTATNYGYTF. DNA of the CDR3: TGTGCCAGCACGACAGCCACTAACTATGGCTACACCTTC.

As concerns this clonotype: A read error may account for a junction end that differs from germline. V gene TRBV11-2 combines with J gene TRBJ2-1; perhaps TRBD2 as D (7 bases). Germline CDR1 SGHAT, CDR2 FQNNGV. CDR3 length: 17 residues. The CDR3 here is CASSLDHWGGSSNEQFF. The CDR3 nucleotides are TGTGCCAGCAGCTTAGATCATTGGGGGGGCTCCTCCAATGAGCAGTTCTTC.

A few counts support this clonotype. The chain couples TRBV15 to TRBJ1-1; TRBD1 might be the D (6 bases). Trimming took off 5 bases at V and 3 bases at J, with 25 bases between the two ends. The germline V gene has CDR1 LNHNV and CDR2 YYDKDF (reference sequence). The CDR3 totals 18 residues. The CDR3 bases are TGTGCCACCAGCCAGCCGGCTACAGGGAAGGTAATGGACACTGAAGCTTTCTTT. Encoded protein: CATSQPATGKVMDTEAFF.

The CDR3: CASSPDRVWSGELFF. As DNA, the CDR3 is TGTGCCAGCAGCCCCGACAGGGTTTGGTCCGGGGAGCTGTTTTTT. J is TRBJ2-2 and V is TRBV12-3 or TRBV12-4, with 7 bases identical to TRBD1. The ends lost 6 bases at V and 6 bases at J; junction bases unmatched: 10. CDR3 length: 15 amino acids.

The chain carries TRBV15 and TRBJ2-3; perhaps D is TRBD1 or TRBD2 (5 bases each). The CDR3 contains 16 residues. Trimming removed 3 bases from V and 0 bases from J, with 13 bases in between. The V gene's germline CDR1 is LNHNV and CDR2 YYDKDF (reference sequence). DNA for the CDR3: TGTGCCACCAGCAGGGCCCTAGGGGAGAGCACAGATACGCAGTATTTT. Protein: CATSRALGESTDTQYF.

This chain uses TRBV20-1 with TRBJ1-1; perhaps TRBD1 as D (5 bases). From germline, CDR1 is DFQATT and CDR2 SNEGSKA (reference sequence). The CDR3 spans 15 residues. V gave up 3 bases and J gave up 4 bases, with 18 bases separating them. CDR3 nucleotide sequence: TGCAGTGCTAGCCCCCGGACCGGGGCTGGCACTGAAGCTTTCTTT. Translation gives CSASPRTGAGTEAFF.

The sample holds a few counts of this clonotype. This chain connects TRBV28 to TRBJ2-7; weak D call: TRBD1 (6 bases). Trimming took 5 bases from V and 6 from J, leaving 17 bases between them. Per the germline V gene, CDR1 is MDHEN and CDR2 is SYDVKM. This CDR3 comprises 14 residues. Written as DNA, the CDR3 is TGTGCCAGCAGTCTACTCGACAGGAATGGCGAGCAGTACTTC. The encoded protein is CASSLLDRNGEQYF.

This clonotype was detected a few times. The rearrangement joins TRBV7-9 to TRBJ2-7, with D possibly being TRBD2 (5 bases). The CDR3 spans 15 residues. Germline CDR1 and CDR2: SEHNR and FQNEAQ (reference sequence). Trimming stripped 7 bases from V and 5 bases from J, with 21 bases between. The CDR3 DNA reads TGTGCCAGCAACCCTGGGAAGGCGGGTCTCCACGAGCAGTACTTC. Translation: CASNPGKAGLHEQYF.

The chain is built from TRBV20-1 and TRBJ1-4; 8 bases are a match to TRBD1. Germline lookup yields CDR1 DFQATT and CDR2 SNEGSKA (reference sequence). This CDR3 is built from 15 residues. V was pared by 2 bases and J by 5 bases, with 7 bases of the junction left unmatched. The DNA of the CDR3 is TGCAGTGCTAGAAACTACAGGGGGAACAATGAAAAACTGTTTTTT. Translated, it gives CSARNYRGNNEKLFF.

This clonotype was seen a handful of times. The J gene is TRBJ2-2, the V gene TRBV7-6, with D uncertain. Between the trimmed V and J ends, which lost 6 bases and 5 bases, there was a span of 4 bases. The CDR3 has 11 amino acids. Germline V gives CDR1 SGHVS, CDR2 FNYEAQ. The DNA for the CDR3 is TGTGCCAGCAGGTCAACCGGGGAGCTGTTTTTT. This sequence encodes CASRSTGELFF.

The CDR3 loop is CASSLGWGGNTIYF. CDR3 coding DNA: TGTGCCAGCAGCTTAGGGTGGGGTGGAAACACCATATATTTT. The V and J genes are TRBV7-2 and TRBJ1-3; D not resolved. The germline V gene encodes CDR1 SGHTA and CDR2 FQGNSA. The CDR3 is 14 amino acids. Trimming took off 1 base at V and 3 bases at J, with 7 bases between the two ends.

The CDR3, as DNA: TGTGCCAGCAGCCAGTCAGATGGTGGGGCAATGGGAAACATTCAGTACTTC. It yields the protein CASSQSDGGAMGNIQYF. The chain recombines TRBV4-2 with TRBJ2-4; D is perhaps TRBD1 (5 bases). Germline V lookup: CDR1 LGHNA, CDR2 YNFKEQ. V was shortened by 3 bases and J by 6 bases, with 21 bases between the two germline ends. The CDR3 extends over 17 amino acids.

This chain links TRBV7-3 with TRBJ1-2, with a possible D match to TRBD1 (6 bases). The germline V and J ends were trimmed by 4 bases and 6 bases, with 15 bases remaining between them. The CDR3 has 14 amino acids. Per germline, CDR1 SGHTA and CDR2 FQGTGA. CDR3: CASSSSGGGDGYTF. The DNA for the CDR3 is TGTGCCAGCAGCTCCTCGGGGGGGGGCGATGGCTACACCTTC.